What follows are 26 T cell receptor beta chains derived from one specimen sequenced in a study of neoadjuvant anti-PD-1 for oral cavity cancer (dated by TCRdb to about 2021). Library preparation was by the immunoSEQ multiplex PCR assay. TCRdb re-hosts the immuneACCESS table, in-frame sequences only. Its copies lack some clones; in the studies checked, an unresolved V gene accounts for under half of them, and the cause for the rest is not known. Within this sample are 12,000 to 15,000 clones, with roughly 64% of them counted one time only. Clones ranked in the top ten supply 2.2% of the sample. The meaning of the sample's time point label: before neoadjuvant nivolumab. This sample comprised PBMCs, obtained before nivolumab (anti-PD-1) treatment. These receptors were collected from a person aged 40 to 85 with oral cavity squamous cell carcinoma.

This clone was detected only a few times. CDR3 protein: CASSLVPGGSDNSPLHF. The DNA for the CDR3 is TGTGCCAGCAGTTTAGTTCCGGGAGGGTCAGATAATTCACCCCTCCACTTT. The rearrangement joins TRBV27 to TRBJ1-6; D uncertain. CDR1 is MNHEY, CDR2 SMNVEV, per germline (reference sequence). The CDR3 covers 17 residues. The V end was cut by 2 bases, the J end by 5 bases, with 16 bases between.

CDR3: CASSQDRSTEQFF. CDR3 coding DNA: TGTGCCAGCAGCCAAGATAGGAGCACTGAGCAGTTCTTC. The chain employs TRBV4-2 and TRBJ2-1; D is unclear. The CDR3 is 13 residues long. Between the trimmed V and J ends, which lost 0 bases and 9 bases, there was a span of 9 bases. CDR1 and CDR2 from the germline V gene are LGHNA and YNFKEQ.

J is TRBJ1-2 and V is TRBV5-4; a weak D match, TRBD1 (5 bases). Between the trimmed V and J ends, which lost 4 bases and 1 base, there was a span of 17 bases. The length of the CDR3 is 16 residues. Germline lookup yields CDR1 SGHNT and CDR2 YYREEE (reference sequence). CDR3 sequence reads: CASSPDGGSVNYGYTF. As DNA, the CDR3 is TGTGCCAGCAGCCCGGATGGGGGGTCTGTTAACTATGGCTACACCTTC.

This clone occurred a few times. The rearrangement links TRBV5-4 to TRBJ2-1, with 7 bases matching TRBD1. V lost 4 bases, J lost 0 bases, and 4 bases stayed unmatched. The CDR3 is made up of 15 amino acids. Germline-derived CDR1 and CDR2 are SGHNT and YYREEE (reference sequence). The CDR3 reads CASSPPGGSYNEQFF. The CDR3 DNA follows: TGTGCCAGCAGCCCCCCAGGGGGCTCCTACAATGAGCAGTTCTTC.

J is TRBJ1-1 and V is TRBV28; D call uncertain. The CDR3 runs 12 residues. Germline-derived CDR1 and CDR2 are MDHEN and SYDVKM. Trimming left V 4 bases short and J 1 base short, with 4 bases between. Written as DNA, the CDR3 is TGTGCCAGCAGTTCAGCGAACACTGAAGCTTTCTTT. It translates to CASSSANTEAFF.

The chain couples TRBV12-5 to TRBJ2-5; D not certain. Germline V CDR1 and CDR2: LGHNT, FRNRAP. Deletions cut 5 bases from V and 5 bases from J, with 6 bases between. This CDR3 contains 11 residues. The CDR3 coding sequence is TGTGCTAGTGGTCCACGGGAGACCCAGTACTTC. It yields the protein CASGPRETQYF.

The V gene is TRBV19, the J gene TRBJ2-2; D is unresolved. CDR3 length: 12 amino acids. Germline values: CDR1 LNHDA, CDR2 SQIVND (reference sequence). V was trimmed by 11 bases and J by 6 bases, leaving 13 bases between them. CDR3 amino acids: CAPLSRAGELFF. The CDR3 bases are TGTGCCCCGCTAAGTAGAGCCGGGGAGCTGTTTTTT.

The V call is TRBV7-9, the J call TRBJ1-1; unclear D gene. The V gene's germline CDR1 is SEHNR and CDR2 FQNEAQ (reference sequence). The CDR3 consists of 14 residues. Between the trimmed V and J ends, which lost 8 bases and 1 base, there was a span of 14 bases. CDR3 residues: CASEGGLWNTEAFF. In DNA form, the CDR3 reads TGTGCCAGCGAAGGTGGCCTTTGGAACACTGAAGCTTTCTTT.

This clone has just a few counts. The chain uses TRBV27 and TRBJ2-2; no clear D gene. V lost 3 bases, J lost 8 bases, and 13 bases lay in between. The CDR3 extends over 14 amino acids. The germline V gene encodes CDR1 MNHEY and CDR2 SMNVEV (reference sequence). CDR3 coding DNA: TGTGCCAGCAGTTTCGGCGTATCCTTGGGGGAGCTGTTTTTT. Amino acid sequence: CASSFGVSLGELFF.

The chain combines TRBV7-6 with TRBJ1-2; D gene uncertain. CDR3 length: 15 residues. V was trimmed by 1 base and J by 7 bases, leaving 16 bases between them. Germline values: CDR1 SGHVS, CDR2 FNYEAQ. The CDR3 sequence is CASSLEVGSFGGYTF. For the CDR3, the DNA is TGTGCCAGCAGCTTAGAGGTCGGTTCATTCGGTGGCTACACCTTC.

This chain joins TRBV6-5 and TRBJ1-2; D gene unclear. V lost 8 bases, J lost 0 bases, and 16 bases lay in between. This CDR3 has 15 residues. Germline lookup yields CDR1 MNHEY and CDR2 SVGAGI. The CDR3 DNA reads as TGTGCCAGCCTTGCCCTTAGTGCATCTAACTATGGCTACACCTTC. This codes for CASLALSASNYGYTF.

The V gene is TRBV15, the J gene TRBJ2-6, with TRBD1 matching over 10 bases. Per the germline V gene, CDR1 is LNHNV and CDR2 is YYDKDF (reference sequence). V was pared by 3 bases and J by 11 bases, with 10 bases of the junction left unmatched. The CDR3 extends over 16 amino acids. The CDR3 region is CATSSPDRGLFDVLTF. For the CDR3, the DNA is TGTGCCACCAGCAGTCCTGACAGGGGGCTGTTCGACGTCCTGACTTTC.

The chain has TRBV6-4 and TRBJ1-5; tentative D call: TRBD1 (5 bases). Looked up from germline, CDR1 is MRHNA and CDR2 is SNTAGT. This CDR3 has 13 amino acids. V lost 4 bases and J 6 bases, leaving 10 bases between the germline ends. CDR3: CASSAARGQPQHF. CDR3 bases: TGTGCCAGCAGTGCCGCGAGGGGTCAGCCCCAGCATTTT.

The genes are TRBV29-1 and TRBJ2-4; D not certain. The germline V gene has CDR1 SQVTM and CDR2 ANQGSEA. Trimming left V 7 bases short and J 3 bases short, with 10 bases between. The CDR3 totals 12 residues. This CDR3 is CSAATGKNIQYF. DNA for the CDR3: TGCAGCGCAGCTACGGGCAAAAACATTCAGTACTTC.

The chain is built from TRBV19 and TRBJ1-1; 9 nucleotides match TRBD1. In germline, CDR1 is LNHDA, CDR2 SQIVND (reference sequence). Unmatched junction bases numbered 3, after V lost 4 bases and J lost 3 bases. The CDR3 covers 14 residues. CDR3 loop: CASSTGQGHTEAFF. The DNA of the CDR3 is TGTGCCAGTAGTACAGGACAGGGGCACACTGAAGCTTTCTTT.

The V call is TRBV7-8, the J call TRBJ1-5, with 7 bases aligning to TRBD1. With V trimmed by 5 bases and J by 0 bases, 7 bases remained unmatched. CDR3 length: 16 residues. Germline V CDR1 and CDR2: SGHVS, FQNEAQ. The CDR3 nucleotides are TGTGCCAGCAGCCGATACAGGGGACTTAGCAATCAGCCCCAGCATTTT. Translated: CASSRYRGLSNQPQHF.

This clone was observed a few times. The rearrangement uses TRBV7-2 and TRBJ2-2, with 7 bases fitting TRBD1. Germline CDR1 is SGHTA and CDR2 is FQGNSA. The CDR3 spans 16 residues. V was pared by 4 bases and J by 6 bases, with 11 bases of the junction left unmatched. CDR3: CASSSTGRYRPGELFF. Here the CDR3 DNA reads TGTGCCAGCAGCTCGACAGGGCGCTATAGACCCGGGGAGCTGTTTTTT.

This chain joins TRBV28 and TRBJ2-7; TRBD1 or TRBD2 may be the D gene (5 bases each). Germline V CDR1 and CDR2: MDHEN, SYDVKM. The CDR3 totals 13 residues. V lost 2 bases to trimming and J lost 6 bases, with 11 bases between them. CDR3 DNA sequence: TGTGCCAGCAGTTTAGCAACGGGGACCGAGCAGTACTTC. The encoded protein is CASSLATGTEQYF. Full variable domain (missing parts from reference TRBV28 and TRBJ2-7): DVKVTQSSRYLVKRTGEKVFLECVQDMDHENMFWYRQDPGLGLRLIYFSYDVKMKEKGDIPEGYSVSREKKERFSLILESASTNQTSMYLCASSLATGTEQYFGPGTRLTVT.

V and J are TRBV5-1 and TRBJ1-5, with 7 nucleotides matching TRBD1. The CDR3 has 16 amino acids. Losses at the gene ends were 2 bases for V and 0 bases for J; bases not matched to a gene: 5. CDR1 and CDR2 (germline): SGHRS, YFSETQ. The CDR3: CASSFRDSNSNQPQHF. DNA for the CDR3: TGCGCCAGCAGCTTCCGGGACAGCAATAGCAATCAGCCCCAGCATTTT. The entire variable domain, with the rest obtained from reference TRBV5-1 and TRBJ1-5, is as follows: KAGVTQTPRYLIKTRGQQVTLSCSPISGHRSVSWYQQTPGQGLQFLFEYFSETQRNKGNFPGRFSGRQFSNSRSEMNVSTLELGDSALYLCASSFRDSNSNQPQHFGDGTRLSIL.

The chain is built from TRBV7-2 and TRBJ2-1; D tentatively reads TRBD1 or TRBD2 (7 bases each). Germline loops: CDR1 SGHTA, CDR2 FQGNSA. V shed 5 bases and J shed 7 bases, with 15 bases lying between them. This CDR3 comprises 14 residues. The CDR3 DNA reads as TGTGCCAGCAGCCCAGGGGGAGGGTGGAATGAGCAGTTCTTC. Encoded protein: CASSPGGGWNEQFF.

As DNA, the CDR3 is TGTGCCAGCAGCTTGGCCAGCACCGGGGAGCTGTTTTTT. It translates to CASSLASTGELFF. The rearrangement uses TRBV5-4 and TRBJ2-2; D ambiguous. Germline V gives CDR1 SGHNT, CDR2 YYREEE (reference sequence). The CDR3 is 13 amino acids. V lost 0 bases to trimming and J lost 4 bases, with 4 bases between them.

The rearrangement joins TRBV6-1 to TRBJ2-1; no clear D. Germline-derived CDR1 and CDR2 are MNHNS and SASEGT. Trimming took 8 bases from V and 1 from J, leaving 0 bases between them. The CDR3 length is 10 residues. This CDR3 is CASSYNEQFF. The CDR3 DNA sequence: TGTGCCAGCTCCTACAATGAGCAGTTCTTC.

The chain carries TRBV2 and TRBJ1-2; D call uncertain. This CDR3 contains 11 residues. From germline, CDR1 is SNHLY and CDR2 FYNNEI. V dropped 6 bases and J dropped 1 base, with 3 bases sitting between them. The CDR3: CASRHNYGYTF. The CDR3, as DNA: TGTGCCAGCAGACATAACTATGGCTACACCTTC.

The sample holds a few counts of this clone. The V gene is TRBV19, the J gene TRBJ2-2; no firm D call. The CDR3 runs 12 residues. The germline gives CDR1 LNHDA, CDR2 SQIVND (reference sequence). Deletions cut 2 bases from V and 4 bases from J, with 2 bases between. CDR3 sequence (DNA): TGTGCCAGTAGTATAAGCACCGGGGAGCTGTTTTTT. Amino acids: CASSISTGELFF.

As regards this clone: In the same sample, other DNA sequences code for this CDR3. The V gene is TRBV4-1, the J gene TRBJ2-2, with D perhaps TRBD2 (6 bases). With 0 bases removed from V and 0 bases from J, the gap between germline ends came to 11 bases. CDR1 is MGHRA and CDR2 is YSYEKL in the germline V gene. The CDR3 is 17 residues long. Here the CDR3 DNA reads TGCGCCAGCAGCCAAGATGGTGGAGGGGCGAACACCGGGGAGCTGTTTTTT. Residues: CASSQDGGGANTGELFF.

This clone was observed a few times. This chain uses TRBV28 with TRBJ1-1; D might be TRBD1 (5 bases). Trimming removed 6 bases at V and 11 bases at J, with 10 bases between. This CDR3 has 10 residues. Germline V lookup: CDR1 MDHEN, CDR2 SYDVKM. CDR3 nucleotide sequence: TGTGCCAGCAGGAGGGGTAGGGCTTTCTTT. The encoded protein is CASRRGRAFF.